This T cell receptor beta chain derives from a study of T cell changes during pregnancy in multiple sclerosis. Clones were sequenced by immunoSEQ multiplex PCR, and TCRdb holds only the in-frame ones, with some missing. The sample lists 22,000 or so clones; approximately 90% were seen once. In germline, CDR1 is MNHEY, CDR2 SVGAGI. Trimming removed 2 bases at V and 0 bases at J, with 9 bases between. CDR3 size: 15 residues. The receptor's source is a female donor in good health, enrolled as a control in a pregnancy study. The sequencing used CD4+ T cells from peripheral blood mononuclear cells, collected after pregnancy. The J gene is TRBJ2-3, the V gene TRBV6-5; D possibly corresponds to TRBD1 (6 bases). In DNA form, the CDR3 reads TGTGCCAGCAGTTACAGGGGGACAAGCACAGATACGCAGTATTTT. Translation gives CASSYRGTSTDTQYF.